This T cell receptor (beta chain) was documented in a study of blood T cell repertoires in COVID-19. About the study: PBMCs, B-cell-depleted T cells, or T cells were the source of the cDNA or gDNA that made up the material.

During active infection, Seattle patients enrolled and were then monitored through disease. Methods used by the authors: Reference gene primers were amplified, and this amplification served to estimate nucleated cell counts. The method was immunoSEQ multiplex PCR; TCRdb's version includes in-frame clones alone and lacks a portion of them. That table gives V, J and clone size, and the DNA gave D and trimming. The top ten hold roughly a tenth of the sample, which has fewer than 60,000 clones, 80% to 85% seen once. The germline CDR1 and CDR2 sequences are MGHRA and YSYEKL. This CDR3 comprises 15 residues. V dropped 1 base and J dropped 1 base, with 10 bases sitting between them.

Sequenced sample: peripheral blood. This TCR was recovered from a man aged 25 to 40 with COVID-19, enrolled during active disease. This sequence joins TRBV4-1 and TRBJ1-2; D remains ambiguous. CDR3 amino acids: CASSQVGRNNYGYTF. CDR3 coding DNA: TGCGCCAGCAGCCAAGTTGGCAGGAATAACTATGGCTACACCTTC.